Each of the 25 T cell receptor beta chains below was sequenced from the same sample in a study of cytomegalovirus exposure and HLA in healthy donors. PCR employed 60 Vbeta and 13 Jbeta primers. Produced via immunoSEQ multiplex PCR; TCRdb's table is partial and in-frame only. The profile covers about 170,000 clones, with nearly 80% appearing a single time and around 0.89% taken by the ten largest. Sequenced: PBMCs. The source is a woman aged 50 to 60 in good health and CMV-seropositive.

Note on this clone: Different DNA sequences within this sample yield the same CDR3. The V gene is TRBV29-1, the J gene TRBJ2-5; 8 bases are a match to TRBD1. The CDR3 has 12 amino acids. CDR1 SQVTM and CDR2 ANQGSEA come from the germline V gene. CDR3 sequence reads: CSGRTGQETQYF. The CDR3 coding sequence is TGCAGTGGACGGACAGGGCAAGAGACCCAGTACTTC.

The chain couples TRBV4-1 to TRBJ2-5, with 12 bases identical to TRBD2. V was clipped by 4 bases and J by 4 bases; unmatched bases: 4. The germline gives CDR1 MGHRA, CDR2 YSYEKL. The CDR3 totals 15 residues. CDR3 nucleotide sequence: TGCGCCAGCAGCCGACTAGCGGGGGAGGGAGAGACCCAGTACTTC. It translates to CASSRLAGEGETQYF.

The genes are TRBV28 and TRBJ2-7; a weak D match, TRBD2 (6 bases). Germline CDR1 is MDHEN and CDR2 is SYDVKM. There are 15 residues in the CDR3. Trimming removed 6 bases from V and 0 bases from J, with 15 bases in between. The CDR3 DNA reads as TGTGCCAGCAGCTGGGGAGGACGGAGCTCCTACGAGCAGTACTTC. Residues: CASSWGGRSSYEQYF.

The V and J genes are TRBV7-9 and TRBJ2-1; 12 bases fit TRBD2. Germline V gene lookup returns CDR1 SEHNR and CDR2 FQNEAQ (reference sequence). Losses at the gene ends were 3 bases for V and 7 bases for J; bases not matched to a gene: 7. The CDR3 covers 16 residues. The CDR3 DNA is TGTGCCAGCAGCTTGCCGACTAGCGGGAGTACGAATGAGCAGTTCTTC. Translating it yields CASSLPTSGSTNEQFF. Variable domain in full (rest from reference TRBV7-9 and TRBJ2-1): DTGVSQNPRHKITKRGQNVTFRCDPISEHNRLYWYRQTLGQGPEFLTYFQNEAQLEKSRLLSDRFSAERPKGSFSTLEIQRTEQGDSAMYLCASSLPTSGSTNEQFFGPGTRLTVL.

The V call is TRBV10-3, the J call TRBJ1-1; possibly TRBD1 for D (5 bases). This CDR3 spans 14 amino acids. The germline gives CDR1 ENHRY, CDR2 SYGVKD. Trimming took off 5 bases at V and 1 base at J, with 11 bases between the two ends. CDR3 nucleotides: TGTGCCATCAGTCAGGGCCTGAGGAACACTGAAGCTTTCTTT. Protein sequence: CAISQGLRNTEAFF.

The J gene is TRBJ2-1, the V gene TRBV7-2, with 13 nucleotides matching TRBD2. Germline CDR1 and CDR2: SGHTA and FQGNSA. This CDR3 has 19 amino acids. V gave up 0 bases and J gave up 3 bases; unmatched junction bases: 8. The CDR3, as DNA: TGTGCCAGCAGCTTAGCTCTTAGACTAGCGGGGGGCCTCTACAATGAGCAGTTCTTC. Its protein is CASSLALRLAGGLYNEQFF.

This chain uses TRBV11-2 with TRBJ2-2; possible D gene TRBD1, 6 bases. CDR3 length: 18 residues. V lost 3 bases, J lost 4 bases, and 21 bases lay in between. The V gene's germline CDR1 is SGHAT and CDR2 FQNNGV. CDR3 in amino acids: CASSLENTGRSLTGELFF. The CDR3 DNA reads as TGTGCCAGCAGCTTGGAAAACACAGGGCGATCTCTCACCGGGGAGCTGTTTTTT.

The rearrangement links TRBV5-4 to TRBJ2-7; tentative D call: TRBD2 (5 bases). CDR3 length: 15 amino acids. Germline CDR1 SGHNT, CDR2 YYREEE (reference sequence). The V end lost 4 bases, the J end lost 4 bases, and 18 bases lay between the germline ends. CDR3 region: CASSHDLGGRYEQYF. CDR3 DNA: TGTGCCAGCAGCCACGATTTGGGCGGGCGGTACGAGCAGTACTTC.

The chain has TRBV23-1 and TRBJ1-1; the D gene is possibly TRBD1 (5 bases). TRBV23-1 is designated an ORF whose function remains uncertain. The CDR3 totals 17 residues. The V and J ends lost 4 bases and 0 bases respectively, with 18 bases between them. The CDR3 region has the DNA TGCGCCAGCAGTCCGTATAAGGGACTATCTATGAACACTGAAGCTTTCTTT. Its translation is CASSPYKGLSMNTEAFF.

The chain links TRBV7-2 to TRBJ2-7; the D gene is possibly TRBD1 (7 bases). Germline V gives CDR1 SGHTA, CDR2 FQGNSA. Trimming removed 2 bases at V and 4 bases at J, with 12 bases between. The length of the CDR3 is 14 residues. The CDR3 loop reads CASSLSPGGYEQYF. The CDR3 nucleotides are TGTGCCAGCAGCTTAAGCCCAGGGGGGTACGAGCAGTACTTC.

The chain couples TRBV4-1 to TRBJ2-7; TRBD1 matches 8 bases. Germline lookup yields CDR1 MGHRA and CDR2 YSYEKL. V lost 4 bases, J lost 2 bases, and 4 bases stayed unmatched. CDR3 size: 14 residues. CDR3 nucleotides: TGCGCCAGCAGCCTGACAGGGGAGGCCTACGAGCAGTACTTC. Amino acids: CASSLTGEAYEQYF.

This clone was counted a single time. This rearrangement joins TRBV15 to TRBJ2-5; D remains unclear. The CDR3 loop spans 14 amino acids. V dropped 0 bases and J dropped 5 bases, with 10 bases sitting between them. CDR1 and CDR2 (germline): LNHNV, YYDKDF (reference sequence). Written as DNA, the CDR3 is TGTGCCACCAGCAGAGAGGCCCCATTGGAGACCCAGTACTTC. Protein product: CATSREAPLETQYF.

This rearrangement joins TRBV4-3 to TRBJ1-6; D not resolved. Germline values: CDR1 LGHNA, CDR2 YSLEER. V lost 4 bases and J 0 bases, leaving 10 bases between the germline ends. CDR3 length equals 16 residues. CDR3 sequence (DNA): TGCGCCAGCAGCCTCCGTAAGAGCTCCTATAATTCACCCCTCCACTTT. Protein sequence: CASSLRKSSYNSPLHF.

The chain is built from TRBV27 and TRBJ2-7, with TRBD2 identical over 9 bases. Unmatched junction bases numbered 5, after V lost 5 bases and J lost 3 bases. Germline loops: CDR1 MNHEY, CDR2 SMNVEV (reference sequence). The CDR3 sequence is 14 residues long. The CDR3 is CASSPLAGNYEQYF. CDR3 sequence (DNA): TGTGCCAGCAGTCCGCTAGCGGGGAACTACGAGCAGTACTTC.

This clone was counted between two and nine times. This chain uses TRBV5-1 with TRBJ2-3; the match to TRBD2 covers 7 bases. The germline V gene has CDR1 SGHRS and CDR2 YFSETQ. The junction had 6 bases not matched to a gene; V was cut back by 4 bases and J by 1 base. The CDR3 sequence is 15 residues long. Written as DNA, the CDR3 is TGCGCCAGCAGCCCTGGACTAGTTGGCACAGATACGCAGTATTTT. Translation: CASSPGLVGTDTQYF.

The chain recombines TRBV11-2 with TRBJ1-2, with 7 bases identical to TRBD1. With V trimmed by 6 bases and J by 6 bases, 10 bases remained unmatched. The CDR3 is 14 amino acids. Germline V CDR1 and CDR2: SGHAT, FQNNGV. The CDR3 is CASSLTGRRDGYTF. CDR3 DNA: TGTGCCAGCAGTTTGACAGGGAGGAGGGATGGCTACACCTTC. Variable domain in full (rest from reference TRBV11-2 and TRBJ1-2): EAGVAQSPRYKIIEKRQSVAFWCNPISGHATLYWYQQILGQGPKLLIQFQNNGVVDDSQLPKDRFSAERLKGVDSTLKIQPAKLEDSAVYLCASSLTGRRDGYTFGSGTRLTVV.

This clone showed up just a few times. V usage is TRBV19 and J usage is TRBJ2-1; a weak D match, TRBD2 (6 bases). Looked up from germline, CDR1 is LNHDA and CDR2 is SQIVND (reference sequence). V was cut by 1 base and J by 8 bases, with 12 bases left in between. There are 14 residues in the CDR3. Here the CDR3 reads CASSIATSSHEQFF. CDR3 in DNA: TGTGCCAGTAGTATAGCGACTAGTAGCCATGAGCAGTTCTTC.

In its sample, this clone was seen a few times. The chain has TRBV4-3 and TRBJ1-2; D possibly corresponds to TRBD1 (5 bases). Germline assignment: CDR1 LGHNA and CDR2 YSLEER. The CDR3 totals 14 residues. Between the trimmed V and J ends, which lost 0 bases and 4 bases, there was a span of 9 bases. The CDR3 nucleotides read TGCGCCAGCAGCCAAGAGGGGGGAGCCTATGGCTACACCTTC. The encoded protein is CASSQEGGAYGYTF.

The genes are TRBV9 and TRBJ1-1; possibly TRBD1 for D (5 bases). With 2 bases removed from V and 0 bases from J, the gap between germline ends came to 11 bases. Germline assignment: CDR1 SGDLS and CDR2 YYNGEE. This CDR3 is built from 15 residues. CDR3 coding DNA: TGTGCCAGCAGCGTTGACAGTTTCATGAACACTGAAGCTTTCTTT. Amino acid sequence: CASSVDSFMNTEAFF.

The chain couples TRBV6-1 to TRBJ1-5; D might be TRBD1 (5 bases). The CDR3 runs 14 residues. V was cut by 6 bases and J by 11 bases, with 20 bases left in between. Germline V lookup: CDR1 MNHNS, CDR2 SASEGT. The CDR3 spells CASSADSGSLAQHF. DNA for the CDR3: TGTGCCAGCAGCGCAGACAGCGGGAGTTTAGCCCAGCATTTT.

This clone was observed a few times. The J gene is TRBJ1-4, the V gene TRBV20-1; D unresolved. This CDR3 region has 11 residues. From germline, CDR1 is DFQATT and CDR2 SNEGSKA (reference sequence). Trimming removed 0 bases at V and 13 bases at J, with 9 bases between. DNA of the CDR3: TGCAGTGCTAGAGATACCCCGAGACTGTTTTTT. It yields the protein CSARDTPRLFF.

V gene TRBV30 combines with J gene TRBJ2-1; 9 positions agree with TRBD1. After removal of 2 bases from V and 6 bases from J, the junction contained 5 bases not matched to a gene. The germline V gene has CDR1 GTSNPN and CDR2 SVGIG (reference sequence). CDR3 length equals 14 residues. CDR3 residues: CAWSRDRGGNEQFF. The CDR3, as DNA: TGTGCCTGGAGTCGAGACAGGGGGGGCAATGAGCAGTTCTTC.

The CDR3 region has the DNA TGCGCCAGCAGGGGGGCGCCGAATGGGTTTCAAGAGACCCAGTACTTC. Translation: CASRGAPNGFQETQYF. This chain uses TRBV5-1 with TRBJ2-5, with D maybe TRBD1 (6 bases). Per the germline V gene, CDR1 is SGHRS and CDR2 is YFSETQ. V lost 5 bases to trimming and J lost 2 bases, with 19 bases between them. This CDR3 contains 16 residues.

The DNA for the CDR3 is TGTGCCAGCAGTAGAAGTCAACAGGGTGCTTTTGGCTACACCTTC. Translating gives CASSRSQQGAFGYTF. The rearrangement links TRBV2 to TRBJ1-2, with a tentative D call TRBD1 (6 bases). The CDR3 loop spans 15 amino acids. Germline assignment: CDR1 SNHLY and CDR2 FYNNEI. Trimming left V 5 bases short and J 7 bases short, with 20 bases between.

CDR3 region: CASKTSGLSNEQFF. The CDR3 DNA reads TGTGCCAGTAAAACCTCGGGTTTGAGCAATGAGCAGTTCTTC. This chain joins TRBV19 and TRBJ2-1, with D hard to call. Germline V gene sequence: CDR1 LNHDA, CDR2 SQIVND (reference sequence). There are 14 residues in the CDR3. The germline V and J ends were trimmed by 7 bases and 6 bases, with 16 bases remaining between them.